This paragraph covers one TCR beta chain sequence. Its antigen is unknown. Per-nucleotide qualities are absent, and no much larger clonotype sits a single base away. TCRbeta CDR3 regions were amplified from genomic DNA by means of the immunoSEQ Assay, a bias-controlled multiplex PCR. As for the authors' bioinformatics: Nucleated cell counts per sample were estimated from amplification of reference gene primers within the assay. To quantify the absolute abundance of each unique TCRbeta CDR3 rearrangement, sequence reads were collapsed and filtered. For each sample, productive Simpson clonality was calculated by taking the square root of Simpson's diversity index across productive rearrangements. TCRdb provides this immuneACCESS table in a form limited to in-frame rearrangements. Some clones are lacking; in checked studies, under half of them reflect an unresolved V gene, and why the rest are absent is not known. That table furnishes V, J and clone size, whereas the DNA furnished D and trimming. Counted in this sample were about 150,000 clones; approximately 90% of them appeared once. The biggest ten clones account for about 5.3% of the sample.

In Seattle, one collaborating source enrolled patients while the infection was active and tracked those patients longitudinally over the course of disease. The collaborating institutions used their own protocols to collect whole blood in K2EDTA tubes. For TCRbeta analysis, collaborator samples were shipped as frozen whole blood, as isolated PBMCs, or as DNA extracted from either sample type. This sample stems from a study of blood T cell repertoires in COVID-19 (dated by TCRdb to about 2020). Looking at the study overall: The collaborator samples originated in the United States, Italy and Spain and spanned the acute and convalescent phases of COVID-19. The prospective study material was composed of cDNA or gDNA derived from T cells, B-cell-depleted T cells, or PBMCs. Subjects who had been exposed to COVID-19, were actively infected with it, or had recovered from it provided the deeply sampled blood TCRbeta repertoires that made up the dataset. The repertoires were made available in a free public database intended to serve as a resource for research on the immune response to SARS-CoV-2. The samples were drawn from two sources: the first 160 participants of the ongoing ImmuneRACE study, and fewer than 1,500 subjects contributed by 6 global collaborators. A de-identified subject ID, COVID-19 status, age in years and sex were almost always included in the sample metadata. Where HLA class I and class II types were available, the types were taken from metadata supplied by the sample provider, not from assay-based typing.

The CDR3 measures 15 amino acids from cysteine to phenylalanine. Kept here is only the CDR3 DNA, which spans 45 bases and is read in frame from base 1. V is shortened by 7 bases, J by 8 bases, and the region joining them spans 20 bases. Sequences MNHEY (CDR1) and SVGAGI (CDR2) are obtained from the germline V gene. Study-level results and caveats: How much clinical and demographic metadata was included differed by source and by participant, and the metadata was provided uncurated.

Material for sequencing was peripheral blood. Recombination joined TRBV6-5 with TRBJ1-4, with TRBD1 as a weak D call on 5 bases. This clonotype was obtained from a man in his late teens or twenties with COVID-19, enrolled during active disease. The CDR3 region: CASNPMGGIREKLFF. The nucleotide sequence reads TGTGCCAGCAACCCGATGGGGGGGATTCGAGAAAAACTGTTTTTT.